This TCR beta chain was documented in a study of spatial heterogeneity in lung cancer. Study overall: The donor population consisted of just over 70 patients with untreated, early-stage non-small cell lung cancer.

Findings and caveats of the study: Detection of ubiquitous tumor TCRs in blood was higher at resection than follow-up.

The time point here: blood at routine non-recurrence follow-up after resection. Whole RNA was taken from tumor, nontumor lung or frozen PBMC; it was then sequenced unsorted. There are a few counts of this clonotype. The antigen is unknown. Germline CDR1 and CDR2: SEHNR and FQNEAQ (reference sequence). Between the trimmed V and J ends, which lost 5 bases and 5 bases, there was a span of 13 bases. The CDR3 covers 14 residues. TCRdb passed the 5' RACE reads through MiXCR, listing each CDR3 protein once. This sample has about 120,000 distinct CDR3 sequences, with 12% found just once. This sequence joins TRBV7-9 and TRBJ2-1; D is perhaps TRBD1 or TRBD2 (5 bases each). Sequencing used PBMCs, obtained at follow-up. The receptor comes from a male donor with early-stage non-small cell lung cancer. The CDR3 loop reads CASSRKGPDNEQFF. The CDR3 DNA is TGTGCCAGCAGCCGTAAGGGACCCGACAATGAGCAGTTCTTC.